Below, 8 T cell receptor beta chains from the same sample are listed, as sequenced in a study of blood T cell repertoires in COVID-19. Libraries were prepared by immunoSEQ multiplex PCR; TCRdb keeps only in-frame clonotypes and omits some of them. The table has more than 150,000 clones, approximately 80% seen once. The specimen sequenced was peripheral blood. The receptors stem from a woman older than 75 with acute or convalescent COVID-19.

V usage is TRBV11-2 and J usage is TRBJ2-2, with 12 bases matching TRBD2. The V gene's germline CDR1 is SGHAT and CDR2 FQNNGV. The CDR3 totals 15 residues. Unmatched junction bases numbered 4, after V lost 6 bases and J lost 5 bases. CDR3 DNA sequence: TGTGCCAGCAGACCTCTAGCGGGAGGGACCGGGGAGCTGTTTTTT. Translation: CASRPLAGGTGELFF. Drawing the rest from reference TRBV11-2 and TRBJ2-2, the complete variable domain is EAGVAQSPRYKIIEKRQSVAFWCNPISGHATLYWYQQILGQGPKLLIQFQNNGVVDDSQLPKDRFSAERLKGVDSTLKIQPAKLEDSAVYLCASRPLAGGTGELFFGEGSRLTVL.

The rearrangement uses TRBV6-5 and TRBJ1-2, with 7 bases fitting TRBD1. The CDR3 is made up of 12 amino acids. CDR1 MNHEY and CDR2 SVGAGI come from the germline V gene. Trimming at V came to 8 bases and at J to 4 bases, leaving 4 bases not matched to a gene. CDR3 residues: CASQGDGYGYTF. As DNA, the CDR3 is TGTGCCAGCCAGGGGGATGGCTATGGCTACACCTTC.

The chain uses TRBV18 and TRBJ1-1, with D possibly being TRBD1 (5 bases). Germline assignment: CDR1 KGHSH and CDR2 LQKENI. The CDR3 is made up of 16 amino acids. The V and J ends lost 0 bases and 3 bases respectively, with 14 bases between them. The CDR3 protein is CASSPPSAGRHTEAFF. The CDR3, as DNA: TGTGCCAGCTCACCACCCTCTGCAGGGAGGCACACTGAAGCTTTCTTT. Using reference TRBV18 and TRBJ1-1 for the parts outside the CDR3, the full variable domain is NAGVMQNPRHLVRRRGQEARLRCSPMKGHSHVYWYRQLPEEGLKFMVYLQKENIIDESGMPKERFSAEFPKEGPSILRIQQVVRGDSAAYFCASSPPSAGRHTEAFFGQGTRLTVV.

CDR3 amino acids: CASTRSQGHNYEQYF. The CDR3 DNA follows: TGTGCCAGCACTCGAAGCCAGGGACATAACTACGAGCAGTACTTC. The chain combines TRBV28 with TRBJ2-7; tentatively, D is TRBD1 (6 bases). The CDR3 spans 15 residues. V gave up 7 bases and J gave up 3 bases, with 19 bases separating them. CDR1 is MDHEN and CDR2 is SYDVKM in the germline V gene.

A single count supports this clone. The rearrangement links TRBV6-5 to TRBJ1-4; 10 bases agree with TRBD1. Trimming at V came to 6 bases and at J to 7 bases, leaving 8 bases not matched to a gene. CDR3 length: 15 amino acids. CDR1 MNHEY and CDR2 SVGAGI come from the germline V gene. The CDR3 region has the DNA TGTGCCAGCAGCGGTCGACAGGGGGCACTTGAAAAACTGTTTTTT. This gives the protein CASSGRQGALEKLFF.

The J gene is TRBJ2-1, the V gene TRBV30; D is unresolved. This CDR3 is 11 amino acids long. The V gene's germline CDR1 is GTSNPN and CDR2 SVGIG (reference sequence). The ends were cut back, 2 bases at V and 5 bases at J, with 4 bases in the middle. In nucleotides, the CDR3 is TGTGCCTGGAGTTATAACAATGAGCAGTTCTTC. It encodes CAWSYNNEQFF.

This clone has a handful of counts. The gene calls are TRBV29-1 and TRBJ2-6, with a weak D call TRBD1 (6 bases). Germline CDR1 reads SQVTM; CDR2 reads ANQGSEA. This CDR3 spans 16 amino acids. The V end lost 5 bases, the J end lost 1 base, and 15 bases lay between the germline ends. CDR3 protein: CSVWYRESSGANVLTF. DNA for the CDR3: TGCAGCGTTTGGTACAGGGAGTCTTCTGGGGCCAACGTCCTGACTTTC.

The chain combines TRBV5-8 with TRBJ1-5, with TRBD1 matching over 9 bases. Germline V gene lookup returns CDR1 SGHTS and CDR2 YDEGEE. This CDR3 contains 12 residues. Trimming cost V 10 bases and J 3 bases; bases outside gene matches: 2. CDR3 DNA: TGTGCCGGACAGGGGCTCAATCAGCCCCAGCATTTT. Translated: CAGQGLNQPQHF.